A selection of T cell receptor beta chains follows, all from one sample in a study of graft-versus-host responses after intestinal transplantation. Profiled with immunoSEQ multiplex PCR; TCRdb holds only in-frame clones, not every one. In the table there are approximately 33,000 clones, roughly 80% of which are singletons. These receptors lack a known antigen. The source material was unstimulated CD8+ T cells sorted from spleen or lymph node cells, sampled before intestinal transplant. The receptors were sampled from a human donor who received an intestinal transplant. The CDR3 runs from the conserved cysteine through the conserved F or W. A D gene is named only where the DNA matches it firmly. Some rows have no size entry. The others give once, few or many, or a class for an expanded clone.

v_gene: TRBV2; abundance: NA; d_gene: NA; j_gene: TRBJ2-1; CDR3aa: CASSDFADNEQFF; CDR3nt: TGTGCCAGCAGTGACTTTGCGGACAATGAGCAGTTCTTC
v_gene: TRBV7-9; abundance: NA; d_gene: NA; j_gene: TRBJ2-5; CDR3aa: CASSLVSAGWEETQYF; CDR3nt: TGTGCCAGCAGCTTAGTTTCTGCGGGGTGGGAAGAGACCCAGTACTTC
v_gene: TRBV28; abundance: NA; d_gene: TRBD2; j_gene: TRBJ2-5; CDR3aa: CASSWGTSAEQYF; CDR3nt: TGTGCCAGCAGTTGGGGGACTAGCGCCGAACAGTACTTC
v_gene: TRBV10-2; abundance: once; d_gene: NA; j_gene: TRBJ1-5; CDR3aa: CASSWQGPDQPQHF; CDR3nt: TGCGCCAGCAGTTGGCAGGGGCCGGATCAGCCCCAGCATTTT
v_gene: TRBV6-5; abundance: NA; d_gene: TRBD1; j_gene: TRBJ2-1; CDR3aa: CASRPQDRKNEQFF; CDR3nt: TGTGCCAGCAGACCTCAGGACAGGAAGAATGAGCAGTTCTTC
v_gene: TRBV9; abundance: NA; d_gene: NA; j_gene: TRBJ1-1; CDR3aa: CASSVAGETNTEAFF; CDR3nt: TGTGCCAGCAGCGTAGCAGGGGAGACGAACACTGAAGCTTTCTTT
v_gene: TRBV7-8; abundance: many; d_gene: NA; j_gene: TRBJ1-2; CDR3aa: CASSLWKEGYTF; CDR3nt: TGTGCCAGCAGCTTATGGAAGGAGGGCTACACCTTC
v_gene: TRBV12-5; abundance: NA; d_gene: TRBD2; j_gene: TRBJ2-5; CDR3aa: CASGSLAGVRTQYF; CDR3nt: TGTGCTAGTGGTTCACTAGCGGGGGTCCGGACCCAGTACTTC
v_gene: TRBV4-1; abundance: medium-sized; d_gene: NA; j_gene: TRBJ1-2; CDR3aa: CASSQVKGGGYGYTF; CDR3nt: TGCGCCAGCAGCCAGGTTAAGGGGGGGGGCTATGGCTACACCTTC
v_gene: TRBV7-9; abundance: NA; d_gene: NA; j_gene: TRBJ2-3; CDR3aa: CASSPYWRGYTDTQYF; CDR3nt: TGTGCCAGCAGCCCTTATTGGCGGGGCTACACAGATACGCAGTATTTT
v_gene: TRBV6-1; abundance: NA; d_gene: NA; j_gene: TRBJ2-1; CDR3aa: CASSEGSLYNEQFF; CDR3nt: TGTGCCAGCAGTGAAGGTTCTCTCTACAATGAGCAGTTCTTC
v_gene: TRBV10-3; abundance: NA; d_gene: NA; j_gene: TRBJ2-1; CDR3aa: CAISEPGAGLNEQFF; CDR3nt: TGTGCCATCAGTGAGCCCGGAGCGGGCTTGAATGAGCAGTTCTTC
v_gene: TRBV7-3; abundance: NA; d_gene: TRBD2; j_gene: TRBJ2-7; CDR3aa: CASSRPLTSAGDEQYF; CDR3nt: TGTGCCAGCAGCCGACCCCTGACTAGCGCCGGGGACGAGCAGTACTTC
v_gene: TRBV27; abundance: NA; d_gene: TRBD2; j_gene: TRBJ2-1; CDR3aa: CASSILAGAYSYNEQFF; CDR3nt: TGTGCCAGCAGTATACTAGCGGGTGCCTACTCCTACAATGAGCAGTTCTTC
v_gene: TRBV28; abundance: NA; d_gene: TRBD1; j_gene: TRBJ2-5; CDR3aa: CASSFRTGRFSKETQYF; CDR3nt: TGTGCCAGCAGTTTTCGGACAGGGAGATTTTCTAAAGAGACCCAGTACTTC
v_gene: TRBV15; abundance: NA; d_gene: TRBD1; j_gene: TRBJ2-2; CDR3aa: CATGGTGDTGELFF; CDR3nt: TGTGCCACCGGCGGGACAGGGGACACCGGGGAGCTGTTTTTT
v_gene: TRBV2; abundance: NA; d_gene: NA; j_gene: TRBJ1-1; CDR3aa: CASSDLPREVNTEAFF; CDR3nt: TGTGCCAGCAGTGATTTGCCGCGGGAAGTGAACACTGAAGCTTTCTTT
v_gene: TRBV6-1; abundance: NA; d_gene: NA; j_gene: TRBJ1-1; CDR3aa: CASSPGVFGTEAFF; CDR3nt: TGTGCCAGCAGTCCAGGGGTATTTGGCACTGAAGCTTTCTTT
v_gene: TRBV29-1; abundance: NA; d_gene: NA; j_gene: TRBJ1-2; CDR3aa: CSGVIGGNYGYTF; CDR3nt: TGCAGCGGAGTTATCGGGGGGAACTATGGCTACACCTTC
v_gene: TRBV19; abundance: NA; d_gene: TRBD2; j_gene: TRBJ2-7; CDR3aa: CASSDGGDYEQYF; CDR3nt: TGTGCCAGTAGCGACGGGGGGGACTACGAGCAGTACTTC
v_gene: TRBV6-4; abundance: NA; d_gene: NA; j_gene: TRBJ2-3; CDR3aa: CASSDESGGGADTQYF; CDR3nt: TGTGCCAGCAGTGACGAGAGTGGCGGGGGCGCAGATACGCAGTATTTT
v_gene: TRBV12-5; abundance: NA; d_gene: NA; j_gene: TRBJ2-1; CDR3aa: CASGLALYNEQFF; CDR3nt: TGTGCTAGTGGTTTGGCATTGTACAATGAGCAGTTCTTC
v_gene: TRBV5-6; abundance: NA; d_gene: NA; j_gene: TRBJ1-1; CDR3aa: CASSREGTWSGTEAFF; CDR3nt: TGTGCCAGCAGCCGGGAAGGGACATGGTCGGGCACTGAAGCTTTCTTT
v_gene: TRBV7-9; abundance: NA; d_gene: TRBD1; j_gene: TRBJ2-5; CDR3aa: CASSFRQGGQETQYF; CDR3nt: TGTGCCAGCAGCTTTCGACAGGGTGGACAAGAGACCCAGTACTTC
v_gene: TRBV2; abundance: NA; d_gene: TRBD1; j_gene: TRBJ2-5; CDR3aa: CASTSLNRGVETQYF; CDR3nt: TGTGCCAGCACTTCCCTAAACAGGGGCGTTGAGACCCAGTACTTC
v_gene: TRBV9; abundance: NA; d_gene: NA; j_gene: TRBJ2-1; CDR3aa: CASSVGYSQGGRGEQFF; CDR3nt: TGTGCCAGCAGCGTAGGATATAGCCAGGGGGGTCGAGGTGAGCAGTTCTTC
v_gene: TRBV19; abundance: NA; d_gene: TRBD2; j_gene: TRBJ2-2; CDR3aa: CASKKNGGGAVGELFF; CDR3nt: TGTGCCAGTAAGAAGAATGGCGGGGGGGCTGTCGGGGAGCTGTTTTTT
v_gene: TRBV7-9; abundance: NA; d_gene: NA; j_gene: TRBJ1-5; CDR3aa: CASSLAYQPQHF; CDR3nt: TGTGCCAGCAGCTTGGCTTATCAGCCCCAGCATTTT
v_gene: TRBV11-1; abundance: NA; d_gene: NA; j_gene: TRBJ2-7; CDR3aa: CASSPTGGPAYEQYF; CDR3nt: TGTGCCAGCAGCCCTACGGGGGGCCCAGCCTACGAGCAGTACTTC
v_gene: TRBV6-1; abundance: NA; d_gene: NA; j_gene: TRBJ2-7; CDR3aa: CASGTGPYEQYF; CDR3nt: TGTGCCAGTGGTACGGGTCCCTACGAGCAGTACTTC
v_gene: TRBV7-9; abundance: NA; d_gene: NA; j_gene: TRBJ2-1; CDR3aa: CASRGREYNEQFF; CDR3nt: TGTGCCAGCAGGGGGCGAGAATACAATGAGCAGTTCTTC
v_gene: TRBV5-5; abundance: NA; d_gene: TRBD1; j_gene: TRBJ1-1; CDR3aa: CASKSPLQGFTEAFF; CDR3nt: TGTGCCAGCAAGTCACCATTACAGGGGTTCACTGAAGCTTTCTTT
v_gene: TRBV2; abundance: once; d_gene: TRBD1; j_gene: TRBJ1-2; CDR3aa: CASRLTGNGYTF; CDR3nt: TGTGCCAGCAGGCTGACAGGGAATGGCTACACCTTC
v_gene: TRBV9; abundance: NA; d_gene: NA; j_gene: TRBJ2-1; CDR3aa: CASNGGSYNEQFF; CDR3nt: TGTGCCAGCAACGGCGGCTCCTACAATGAGCAGTTCTTC
v_gene: TRBV7-9; abundance: NA; d_gene: NA; j_gene: TRBJ2-1; CDR3aa: CASSRTGTHNEQFF; CDR3nt: TGTGCCAGCAGCCGCACCGGGACTCACAATGAGCAGTTCTTC
v_gene: TRBV29-1; abundance: NA; d_gene: TRBD1; j_gene: TRBJ2-7; CDR3aa: CSAGTDYEQYF; CDR3nt: TGCAGCGCAGGGACAGACTACGAGCAGTACTTC
v_gene: TRBV19; abundance: NA; d_gene: TRBD2; j_gene: TRBJ2-1; CDR3aa: CASSGLAGGHEQFF; CDR3nt: TGTGCCAGTAGTGGACTAGCGGGAGGGCATGAGCAGTTCTTC